Described below is a single T cell receptor beta chain sequence and its context. This clonotype has a count of ten or more. Its antigen is not yet known. There are no base qualities to consult, and no much larger clone falls within one base. Set within a cohort of healthcare workers in London, UK, this nested case-control study involved weekly PCR testing of nasopharyngeal swabs along with blood sampling. Healthcare workers were enrolled in the week of the UK lockdown, from 23 to 31 March 2020, and were followed every week for up to roughly 16 weeks. Library method: 5' RACE. Sequencing was performed on a NextSeq 500. The TCR library protocol attached unique molecular identifiers to individual cDNA molecules to correct for sequencing error and PCR bias. TCR alpha and beta chains were both sequenced, and the abundances of alpha and beta sequences in each sample were closely correlated with each other. The study's own analysis went as follows. Decombinator V4 was used to perform V gene, J gene and CDR3 annotation of TCR sequences. Expanded TCRs were defined as changing significantly between any two time points under a Poisson model with p below 0.0001. Abundances of TCRs were expressed as counts per million after normalisation to the total number of TCRs sequenced in each sample. TRAV1-2 paired with TRAJ12, TRAJ20 or TRAJ33 defined MAIT TCRs, while TRAV10 paired with TRAJ18 defined iNKT TCRs. VDJdb, accessed on 1 November 2021, was searched for TCRs annotated for CMV, EBV and SARS-CoV-2, and TCRs annotated for more than one antigen were excluded. In-frame beta chains were kept once TCRdb had trimmed the public reads at Q25 with fastp and called clones with MiXCR. Each CDR3 protein gets just one entry, which takes the most common genes and DNA from the rows behind it. These V and J calls rely on TCRdb rather than the paper's analysis. In all, the sample holds tens of thousands of distinct CDR3 sequences, and about 10% of those were seen once. The ten largest clones capture 4.5% to 5.5% of the sample.

CDR1 MNHNS and CDR2 SASEGT were looked up in the germline V gene. Its CDR3 holds 13 amino acids, cysteine through phenylalanine. Left in the record is the CDR3 DNA by itself, 39 bases read in frame from the first base. V is pared back by 2 bases and J by 8 bases, with 10 bases lying between the germline termini. This record comes from a study of early T cells in non-severe SARS-CoV-2 infection (dated by TCRdb to 2020 to 2022). About the study as a whole: Because TCR sequencing relied on bulk RNA taken from unsorted whole blood, pairing of alpha and beta chains was not possible. What the work shows at the level of the full study, not this receptor alone: VDJdb matching was skewed toward anti-spike CD8 responses, so virus-specific expansions were likely underestimated and private and CD4 specificities were missed.

The rearrangement combines TRBV6-1 with TRBJ2-1, with the D gene call left open. The sequence came from an adult who was a healthcare worker with PCR-confirmed SARS-CoV-2 infection or an uninfected control (not recorded which). Source material: whole blood. The base sequence is TGTGCCAGCAGTGAATTCGGAGAATATGAGCAGTTCTTC. Translated, this is CASSEFGEYEQFF.